This T cell receptor beta chain was identified during a study of tumor-infiltrating lymphocytes in primary liver carcinoma. The wider study: The study included patients who were men and women aged 30 to 69 years. Study-wide results and caveats: Relative to tumor region pairs, the tumor-adjacent and tumor-blood pairs showed overlap that was lower.

A primer in the constant region served to generate TCR beta cDNA from 500 ng of total RNA. Construction of TCR beta libraries relied on three successive nested multiplex PCR rounds employing slightly modified ARM-PCR. With TRBV1-TRBV30 forward primers and a C-beta reverse primer, the first two PCR rounds were run for 10 cycles each. TCRdb independently ran MiXCR on the multiplex PCR reads; one entry per CDR3 protein. The top ten hold under 25% of the sample, which has 100,000 to 120,000 distinct CDR3 sequences, around 80% seen once. In its sample, this clonotype is medium-sized. Its antigen is unknown. There are 15 residues in the CDR3. Germline loops: CDR1 SQVTM, CDR2 ANQGSEA. The ends lost 3 bases at V and 3 bases at J; junction bases unmatched: 8. Unsorted bulk tissue (about 18-32 mg) underwent RNA and DNA co-extraction.

The chain recombines TRBV29-1 with TRBJ2-3, with TRBD2 matching over 8 bases. The sequenced material came from liver tumor tissue from sampling region 3. Subset given: tumor region T3, left-lateral pole. The TCR comes from a man aged 40-49 years with primary liver carcinoma and hepatitis B virus infection. The CDR3 here is CSVEKAGVRTDTQYF. CDR3 DNA: TGCAGCGTTGAGAAAGCGGGAGTGAGGACAGATACGCAGTATTTT.